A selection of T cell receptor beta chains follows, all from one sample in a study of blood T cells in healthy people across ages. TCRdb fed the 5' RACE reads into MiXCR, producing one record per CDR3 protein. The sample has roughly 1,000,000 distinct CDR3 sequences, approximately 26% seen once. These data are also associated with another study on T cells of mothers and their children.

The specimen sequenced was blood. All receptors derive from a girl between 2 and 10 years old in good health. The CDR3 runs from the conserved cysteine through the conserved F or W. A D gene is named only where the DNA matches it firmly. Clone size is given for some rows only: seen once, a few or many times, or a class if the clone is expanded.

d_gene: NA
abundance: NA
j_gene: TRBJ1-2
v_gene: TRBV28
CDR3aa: CASSPRTPPRGHYGYTF
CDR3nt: TGTGCCAGCAGTCCCCGAACTCCTCCGCGTGGGCACTATGGCTACACCTTC

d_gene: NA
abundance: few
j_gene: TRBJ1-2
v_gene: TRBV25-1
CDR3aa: CASSESEGWGYTF
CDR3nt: TGTGCCAGCAGTGAATCTGAGGGCTGGGGCTACACCTTC

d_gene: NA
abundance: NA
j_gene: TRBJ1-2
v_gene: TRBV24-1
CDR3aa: CATSETGYGYTF
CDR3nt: TGTGCCACCAGTGAAACAGGCTATGGCTACACCTTC

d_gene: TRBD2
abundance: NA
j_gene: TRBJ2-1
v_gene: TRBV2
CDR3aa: CASSLIKGLVRYNEQFF
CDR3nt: TGTGCCAGCAGTTTAATCAAGGGACTAGTTCGCTACAATGAGCAGTTCTTC

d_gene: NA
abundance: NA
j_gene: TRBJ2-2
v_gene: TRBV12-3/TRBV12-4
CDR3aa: CASSFTGSLDTGELFF
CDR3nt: TGTGCCAGCAGTTTTACAGGGTCGTTGGACACCGGGGAGCTGTTTTTT

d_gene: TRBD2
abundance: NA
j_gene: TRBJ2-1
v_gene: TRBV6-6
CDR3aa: CASSWREANEQFF
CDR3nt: TGTGCCAGCAGTTGGCGGGAGGCTAATGAGCAGTTCTTC

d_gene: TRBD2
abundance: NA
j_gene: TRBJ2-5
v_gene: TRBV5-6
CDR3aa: CASSPGLAGLQTQYF
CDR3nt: TGTGCCAGCAGCCCAGGACTAGCGGGGCTACAGACCCAGTACTTC

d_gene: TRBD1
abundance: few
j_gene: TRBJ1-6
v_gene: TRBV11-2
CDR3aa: CASSLQGAEGSPLHF
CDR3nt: TGTGCCAGCAGCTTACAGGGGGCGGAGGGTTCACCCCTCCACTTT

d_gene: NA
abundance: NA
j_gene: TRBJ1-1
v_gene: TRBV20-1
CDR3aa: CSVDRLTEAFF
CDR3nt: TGCAGCGTTGACAGGCTGACTGAAGCTTTCTTT

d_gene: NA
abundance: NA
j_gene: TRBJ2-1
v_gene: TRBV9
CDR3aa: CASSVGDRDIDEQFF
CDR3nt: TGTGCCAGCAGCGTAGGAGACCGAGATATAGATGAGCAGTTCTTC

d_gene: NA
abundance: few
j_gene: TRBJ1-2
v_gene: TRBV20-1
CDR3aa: CSAPGGSAGYTF
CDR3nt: TGCAGTGCCCCGGGGGGGTCGGCTGGCTACACCTTC

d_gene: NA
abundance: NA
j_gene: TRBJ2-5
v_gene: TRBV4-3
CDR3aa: CASSQDVDGFYEQCF
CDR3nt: TGCGCCAGCAGCCAAGATGTGGACGGATTCTACGAGCAGTGCTTC

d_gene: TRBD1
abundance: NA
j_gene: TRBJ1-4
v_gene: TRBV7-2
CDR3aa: CASSLVSGGLGEKLFF
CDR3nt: TGTGCCAGCAGCTTGGTTTCAGGGGGATTAGGTGAAAAACTGTTTTTT

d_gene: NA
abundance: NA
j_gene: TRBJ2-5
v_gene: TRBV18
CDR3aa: CASSPALREVRETQYF
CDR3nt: TGTGCCAGCTCACCAGCGCTACGTGAGGTCAGAGAGACCCAGTACTTC

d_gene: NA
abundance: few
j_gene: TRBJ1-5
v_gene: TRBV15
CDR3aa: CATSREVGGAGQPQHF
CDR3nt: TGTGCCACCAGCAGAGAAGTCGGGGGCGCGGGTCAGCCCCAGCATTTT

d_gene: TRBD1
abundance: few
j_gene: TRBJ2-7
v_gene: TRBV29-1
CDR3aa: CSVAVRGQGPYEQYF
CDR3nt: TGCAGCGTTGCAGTTAGGGGACAGGGCCCCTACGAGCAGTACTTC

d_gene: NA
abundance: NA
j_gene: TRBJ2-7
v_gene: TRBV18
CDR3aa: CASSPRYSTSYEQYF
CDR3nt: TGTGCCAGCTCACCAAGATATTCTACATCCTACGAGCAGTACTTC

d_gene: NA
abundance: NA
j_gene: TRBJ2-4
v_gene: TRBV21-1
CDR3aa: CASSPGNYSLLAKNIQYF
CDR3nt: TGTGCCAGCAGCCCAGGGAACTACTCACTGCTAGCCAAAAACATTCAGTACTTC

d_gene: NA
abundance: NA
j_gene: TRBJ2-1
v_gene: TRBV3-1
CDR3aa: CASSQEGAGQFF
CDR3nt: TGTGCCAGCAGCCAAGAGGGAGCGGGGCAGTTCTTC

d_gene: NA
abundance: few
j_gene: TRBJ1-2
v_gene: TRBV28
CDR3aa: CASSRNSPFYGYTF
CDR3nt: TGTGCCAGCAGCAGAAACAGTCCCTTCTATGGCTACACCTTC

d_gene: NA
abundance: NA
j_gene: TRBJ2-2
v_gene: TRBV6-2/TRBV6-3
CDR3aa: CASSSGLYTGELFF
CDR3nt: TGTGCCAGCAGTTCGGGACTTTACACCGGGGAGCTGTTTTTT

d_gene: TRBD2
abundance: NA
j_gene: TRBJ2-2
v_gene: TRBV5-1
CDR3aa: CASSQGTGTTNTGEPFF
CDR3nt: TGCGCCAGCAGCCAAGGAACCGGGACTACCAACACCGGGGAGCCGTTTTTT

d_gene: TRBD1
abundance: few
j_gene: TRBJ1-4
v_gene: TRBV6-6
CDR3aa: CASSFDPGQGNEKLFF
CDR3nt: TGTGCCAGCAGTTTCGACCCAGGACAGGGCAATGAAAAACTGTTTTTT

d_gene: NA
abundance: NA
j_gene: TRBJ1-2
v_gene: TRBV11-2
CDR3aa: CASSLAQGSNYGYTF
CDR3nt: TGTGCCAGCAGCTTAGCCCAGGGGAGTAACTATGGCTACACCTTC

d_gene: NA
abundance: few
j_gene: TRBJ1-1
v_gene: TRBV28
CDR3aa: CASSSVGLNTEAFF
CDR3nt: TGTGCCAGCAGTTCAGTCGGACTGAACACTGAAGCTTTCTTT

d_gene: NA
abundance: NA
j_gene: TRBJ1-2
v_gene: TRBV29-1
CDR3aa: CSVPKGNYGYTF
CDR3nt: TGCAGCGTCCCGAAGGGGAACTATGGCTACACCTTC

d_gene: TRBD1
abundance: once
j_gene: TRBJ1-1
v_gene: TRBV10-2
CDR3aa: CASSESISGGMTFF
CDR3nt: TGCGCCAGCAGTGAGTCGATATCAGGGGGGATGACTTTCTTT

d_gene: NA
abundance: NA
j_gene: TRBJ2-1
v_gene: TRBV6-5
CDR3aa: CASSYSSGYQSYNEQFF
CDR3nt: TGTGCCAGCAGTTACTCATCGGGCTACCAGTCCTACAATGAGCAGTTCTTC

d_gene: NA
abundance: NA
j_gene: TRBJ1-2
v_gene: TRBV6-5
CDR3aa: CASSSGEFYGYTF
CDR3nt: TGTGCCAGCAGTTCAGGGGAATTCTATGGCTACACCTTC

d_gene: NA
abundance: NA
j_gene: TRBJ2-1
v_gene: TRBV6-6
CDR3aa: CASSYSSLTYNEQFF
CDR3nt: TGTGCCAGCAGTTACTCGTCACTTACCTACAATGAGCAGTTCTTC